The entry below describes one T cell receptor beta chain. The data derive from a study of blood T cell repertoires in COVID-19. Across the whole study: The samples span acute and convalescent COVID-19 from the United States, Italy and Spain.

The V and J ends lost 5 bases and 2 bases, in that order; junction bases with no gene match: 10. Germline-derived CDR1 and CDR2 are LGHNA and YNFKEQ. This CDR3 contains 16 residues. Data came from immunoSEQ multiplex PCR; TCRdb stores just in-frame clones and leaves some out. The table lists roughly 400,000 clones, over 85% of them singletons. Recovered participants had two consecutive negative NP/OP PCR tests, healthcare professional clearance, or symptom resolution. This sequence originates from a woman in her twenties or thirties who had recovered from COVID-19. Sequencing was done on a sample of PBMCs or T cells enriched from blood (not recorded which). The rearrangement joins TRBV4-2 to TRBJ1-2; TRBD1 matches 8 bases. As DNA, the CDR3 is TGTGCCAGCAGCACGCGACGTGCAGGGGGCAACTATGGCTACACCTTC. Translating gives CASSTRRAGGNYGYTF.